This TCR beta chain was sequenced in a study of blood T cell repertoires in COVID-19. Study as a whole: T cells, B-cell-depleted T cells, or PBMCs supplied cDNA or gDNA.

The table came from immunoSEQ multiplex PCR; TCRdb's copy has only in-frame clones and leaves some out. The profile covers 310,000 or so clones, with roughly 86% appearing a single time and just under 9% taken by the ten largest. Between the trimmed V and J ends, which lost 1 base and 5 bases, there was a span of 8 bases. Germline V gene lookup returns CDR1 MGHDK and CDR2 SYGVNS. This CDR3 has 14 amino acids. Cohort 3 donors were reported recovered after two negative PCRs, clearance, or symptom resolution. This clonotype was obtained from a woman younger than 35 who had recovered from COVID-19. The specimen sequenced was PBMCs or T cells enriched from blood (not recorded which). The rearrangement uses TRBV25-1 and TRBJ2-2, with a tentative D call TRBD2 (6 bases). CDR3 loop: CASSEWGGTGELFF. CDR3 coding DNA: TGTGCCAGCAGTGAATGGGGAGGTACCGGGGAGCTGTTTTTT.